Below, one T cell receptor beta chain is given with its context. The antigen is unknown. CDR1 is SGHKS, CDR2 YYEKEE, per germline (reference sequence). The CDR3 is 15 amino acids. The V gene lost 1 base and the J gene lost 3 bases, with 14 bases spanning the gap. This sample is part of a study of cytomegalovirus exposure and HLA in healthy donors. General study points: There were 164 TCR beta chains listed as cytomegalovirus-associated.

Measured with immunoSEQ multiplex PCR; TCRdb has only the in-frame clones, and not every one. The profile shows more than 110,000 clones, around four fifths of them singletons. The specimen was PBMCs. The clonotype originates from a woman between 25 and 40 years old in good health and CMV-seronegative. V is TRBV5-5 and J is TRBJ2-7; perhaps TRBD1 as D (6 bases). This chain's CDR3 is CASSLTWDNVYEQYF. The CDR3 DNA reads TGTGCCAGCAGCTTGACCTGGGACAACGTCTACGAGCAGTACTTC.